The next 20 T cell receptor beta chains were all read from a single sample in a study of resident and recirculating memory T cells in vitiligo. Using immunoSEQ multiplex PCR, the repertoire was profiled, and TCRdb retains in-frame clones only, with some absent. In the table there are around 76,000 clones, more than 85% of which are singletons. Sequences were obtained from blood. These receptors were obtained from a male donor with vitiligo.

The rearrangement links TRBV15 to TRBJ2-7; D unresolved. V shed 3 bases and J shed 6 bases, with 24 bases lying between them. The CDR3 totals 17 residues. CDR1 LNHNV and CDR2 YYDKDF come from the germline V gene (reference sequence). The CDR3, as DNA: TGTGCCACCAGCAGTGCTAGATTTGGTCTAGTGTCTCCCGAGCAGTACTTC. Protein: CATSSARFGLVSPEQYF.

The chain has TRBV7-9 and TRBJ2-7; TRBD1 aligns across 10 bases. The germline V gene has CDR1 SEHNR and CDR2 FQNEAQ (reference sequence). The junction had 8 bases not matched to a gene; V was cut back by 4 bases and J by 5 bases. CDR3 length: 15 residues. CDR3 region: CASSSGQGGRDEQYF. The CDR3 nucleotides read TGTGCCAGCAGCTCCGGACAGGGGGGACGGGACGAGCAGTACTTC.

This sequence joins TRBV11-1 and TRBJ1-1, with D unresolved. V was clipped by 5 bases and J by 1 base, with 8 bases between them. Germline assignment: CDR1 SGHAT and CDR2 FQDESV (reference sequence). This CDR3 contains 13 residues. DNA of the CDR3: TGTGCCAGCAGCGGAACAGAGAACACTGAAGCTTTCTTT. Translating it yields CASSGTENTEAFF.

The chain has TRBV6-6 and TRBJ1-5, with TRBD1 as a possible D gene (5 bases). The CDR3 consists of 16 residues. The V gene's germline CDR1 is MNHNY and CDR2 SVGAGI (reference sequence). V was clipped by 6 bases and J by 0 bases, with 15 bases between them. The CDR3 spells CASSPRGYLSNQPQHF. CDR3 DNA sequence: TGTGCCAGCAGCCCCCGGGGGTACCTTAGCAATCAGCCCCAGCATTTT.

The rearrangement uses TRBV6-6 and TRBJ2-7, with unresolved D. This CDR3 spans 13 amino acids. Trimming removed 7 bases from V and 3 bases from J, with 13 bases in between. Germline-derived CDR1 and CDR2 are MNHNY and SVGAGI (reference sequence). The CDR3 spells CASTDRRSYEQYF. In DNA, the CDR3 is TGTGCCAGCACCGACCGACGGAGCTACGAGCAGTACTTC.

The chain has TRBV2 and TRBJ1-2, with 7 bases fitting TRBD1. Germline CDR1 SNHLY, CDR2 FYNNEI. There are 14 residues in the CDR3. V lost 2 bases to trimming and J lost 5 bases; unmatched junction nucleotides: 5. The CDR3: CASSEPGQIYGYTF. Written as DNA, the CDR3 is TGTGCCAGCAGTGAACCGGGACAGATATATGGCTACACCTTC.

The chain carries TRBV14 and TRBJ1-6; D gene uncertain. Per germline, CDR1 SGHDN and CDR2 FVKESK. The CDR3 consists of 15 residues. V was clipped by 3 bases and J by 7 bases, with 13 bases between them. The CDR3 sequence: CASSHFTSTNSPLHF. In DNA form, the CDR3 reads TGTGCCAGCAGCCATTTTACGAGTACGAATTCACCCCTCCACTTT.

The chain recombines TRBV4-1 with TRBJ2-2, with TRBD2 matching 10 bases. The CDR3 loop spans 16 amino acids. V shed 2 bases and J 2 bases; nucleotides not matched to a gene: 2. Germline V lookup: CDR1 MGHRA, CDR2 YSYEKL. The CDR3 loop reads CASSQPSGGNTGELFF. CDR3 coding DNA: TGCGCCAGCAGCCAACCTAGCGGGGGCAACACCGGGGAGCTGTTTTTT.

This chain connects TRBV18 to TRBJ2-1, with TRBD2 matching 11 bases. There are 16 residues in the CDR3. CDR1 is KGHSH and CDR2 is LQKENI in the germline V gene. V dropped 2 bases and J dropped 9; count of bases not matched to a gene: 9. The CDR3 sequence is CASSPVSTSGGGEQFF. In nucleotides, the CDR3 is TGTGCCAGCTCACCAGTCTCAACTAGCGGGGGTGGTGAGCAGTTCTTC. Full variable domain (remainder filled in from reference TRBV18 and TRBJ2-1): NAGVMQNPRHLVRRRGQEARLRCSPMKGHSHVYWYRQLPEEGLKFMVYLQKENIIDESGMPKERFSAEFPKEGPSILRIQQVVRGDSAAYFCASSPVSTSGGGEQFFGPGTRLTVL.

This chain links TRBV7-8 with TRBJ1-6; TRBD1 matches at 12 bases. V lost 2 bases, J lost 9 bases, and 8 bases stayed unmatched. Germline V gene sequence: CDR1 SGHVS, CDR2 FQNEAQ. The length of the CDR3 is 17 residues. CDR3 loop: CASSLRGTGGFGSPLHF. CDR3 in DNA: TGTGCCAGCAGCTTACGGGGGACAGGGGGCTTCGGTTCACCCCTCCACTTT.

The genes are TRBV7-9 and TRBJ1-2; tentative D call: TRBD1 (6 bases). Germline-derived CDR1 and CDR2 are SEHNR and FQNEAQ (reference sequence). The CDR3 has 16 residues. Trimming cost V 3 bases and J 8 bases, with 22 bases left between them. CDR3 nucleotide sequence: TGTGCCAGCAGCTTTGTACTACAGGGTTCTCTGGGGGGCTACACCTTC. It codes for CASSFVLQGSLGGYTF. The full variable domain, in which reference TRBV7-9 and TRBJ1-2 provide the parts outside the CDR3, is DTGVSQNPRHKITKRGQNVTFRCDPISEHNRLYWYRQTLGQGPEFLTYFQNEAQLEKSRLLSDRFSAERPKGSFSTLEIQRTEQGDSAMYLCASSFVLQGSLGGYTFGSGTRLTVV.

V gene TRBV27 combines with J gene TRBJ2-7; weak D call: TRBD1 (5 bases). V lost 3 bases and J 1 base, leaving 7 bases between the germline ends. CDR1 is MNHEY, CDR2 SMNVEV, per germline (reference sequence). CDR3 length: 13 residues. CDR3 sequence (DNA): TGTGCCAGCAGTTTTAGACAGTCCTACGAGCAGTACTTC. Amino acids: CASSFRQSYEQYF.

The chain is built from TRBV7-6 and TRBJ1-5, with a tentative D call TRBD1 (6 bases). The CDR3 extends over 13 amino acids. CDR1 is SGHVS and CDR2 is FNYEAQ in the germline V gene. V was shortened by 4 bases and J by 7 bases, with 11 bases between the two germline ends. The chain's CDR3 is CASSYRVGQPQHF. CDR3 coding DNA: TGTGCCAGCAGCTACAGGGTAGGGCAGCCCCAGCATTTT.

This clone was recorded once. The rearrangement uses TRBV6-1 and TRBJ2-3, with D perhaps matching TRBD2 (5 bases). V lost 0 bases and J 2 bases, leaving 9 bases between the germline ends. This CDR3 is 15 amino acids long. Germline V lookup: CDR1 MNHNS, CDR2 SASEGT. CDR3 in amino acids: CASSEAGGYTDTQYF. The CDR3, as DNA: TGTGCCAGCAGTGAAGCAGGCGGGTACACAGATACGCAGTATTTT.

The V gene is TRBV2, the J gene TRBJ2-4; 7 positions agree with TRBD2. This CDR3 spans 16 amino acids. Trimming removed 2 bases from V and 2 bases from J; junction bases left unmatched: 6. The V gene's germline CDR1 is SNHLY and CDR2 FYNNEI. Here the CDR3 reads CASSETSGETKNIQYF. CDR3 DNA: TGTGCCAGCAGTGAAACCAGCGGGGAGACCAAAAACATTCAGTACTTC. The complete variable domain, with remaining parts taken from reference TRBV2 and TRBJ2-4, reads EPEVTQTPSHQVTQMGQEVILRCVPISNHLYFYWYRQILGQKVEFLVSFYNNEISEKSEIFDDQFSVERPDGSNFTLKIRSTKLEDSAMYFCASSETSGETKNIQYFGAGTRLSVL.

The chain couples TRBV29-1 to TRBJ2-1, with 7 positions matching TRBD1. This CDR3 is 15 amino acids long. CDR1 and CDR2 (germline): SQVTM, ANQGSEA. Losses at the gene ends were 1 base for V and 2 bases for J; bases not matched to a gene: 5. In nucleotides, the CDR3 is TGCAGCGTTGAAGGCAAGACAGGGCCCTACAATGAGCAGTTCTTC. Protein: CSVEGKTGPYNEQFF.

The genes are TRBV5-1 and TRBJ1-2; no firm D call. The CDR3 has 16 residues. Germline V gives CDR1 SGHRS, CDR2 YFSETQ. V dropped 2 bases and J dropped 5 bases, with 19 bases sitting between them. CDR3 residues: CASSFLSGGLSYGYTF. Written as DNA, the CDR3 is TGCGCCAGCAGCTTCTTGAGTGGTGGTCTTTCGTATGGCTACACCTTC.

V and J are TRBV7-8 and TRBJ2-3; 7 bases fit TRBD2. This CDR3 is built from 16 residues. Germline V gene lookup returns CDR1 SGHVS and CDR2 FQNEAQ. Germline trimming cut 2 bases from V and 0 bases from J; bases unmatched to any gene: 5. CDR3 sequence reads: CASSLRGLPSTDTQYF. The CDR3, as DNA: TGTGCCAGCAGCTTACGGGGACTACCTAGCACAGATACGCAGTATTTT.

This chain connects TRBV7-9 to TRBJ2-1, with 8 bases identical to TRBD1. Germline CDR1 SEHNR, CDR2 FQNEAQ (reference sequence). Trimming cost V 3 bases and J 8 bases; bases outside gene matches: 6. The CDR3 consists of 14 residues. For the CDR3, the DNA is TGTGCCAGCAGCTTCCGGGACAGGACCGATGAGCAGTTCTTC. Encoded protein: CASSFRDRTDEQFF.

CDR3: CASSDPRTGGLYSNQPQHF. The CDR3 bases are TGTGCCAGCAGTGACCCACGGACAGGGGGTCTATATAGCAATCAGCCCCAGCATTTT. The chain joins TRBV6-1 to TRBJ1-5, with TRBD1 identical over 10 bases. The V and J ends lost 3 bases and 0 bases, in that order; junction bases with no gene match: 11. This CDR3 comprises 19 residues. Germline values: CDR1 MNHNS, CDR2 SASEGT.